This TCR beta chain was captured by sequencing in a study of identical twins. The CDR3 has 17 amino acids. Germline loops: CDR1 SNHLY, CDR2 FYNNEI. V lost 4 bases, J lost 4 bases, and 21 bases lay in between. Each CDR3 protein gets one entry after TCRdb re-called the 5' RACE reads with MiXCR. Of 250,000 to 300,000 distinct CDR3 sequences listed, about 8% are singletons. General study results and limits: The more abundant beta clonotypes in cord blood had fewer insertions, and memory repertoires did not show this. Zero-insertion analyses could be partly confounded by invariant MAIT and iNKT cells. The study found that models underestimated out-of-frame TCR alpha sharing in monozygotic twins.

This clonotype was seen at least ten times. The antigen remains unidentified. The data were also submitted as part of a second study, on yellow fever vaccine responses in identical twins.

The sample taken for sequencing was CD8+ T cells sorted from blood. J is TRBJ2-3 and V is TRBV2, with D possibly being TRBD1 (6 bases). The TCR was taken from a woman aged 18-30 years in good health. The CDR3 nucleotides are TGTGCCAGCAGTGGATCCCCACAGGGTAGTTCGGCAGATACGCAGTATTTT. It translates to CASSGSPQGSSADTQYF.